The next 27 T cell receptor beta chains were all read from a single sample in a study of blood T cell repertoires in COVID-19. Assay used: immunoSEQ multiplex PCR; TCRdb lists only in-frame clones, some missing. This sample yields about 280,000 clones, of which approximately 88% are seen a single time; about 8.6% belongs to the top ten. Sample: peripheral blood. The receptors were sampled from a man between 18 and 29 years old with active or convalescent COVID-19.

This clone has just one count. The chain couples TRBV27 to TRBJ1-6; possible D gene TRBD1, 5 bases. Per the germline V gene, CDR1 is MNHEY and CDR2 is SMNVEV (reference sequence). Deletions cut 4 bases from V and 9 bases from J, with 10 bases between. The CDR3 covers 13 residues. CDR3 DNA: TGTGCCAGCAGTTGGGGACTCGGTTCACCCCTCCACTTT. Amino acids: CASSWGLGSPLHF.

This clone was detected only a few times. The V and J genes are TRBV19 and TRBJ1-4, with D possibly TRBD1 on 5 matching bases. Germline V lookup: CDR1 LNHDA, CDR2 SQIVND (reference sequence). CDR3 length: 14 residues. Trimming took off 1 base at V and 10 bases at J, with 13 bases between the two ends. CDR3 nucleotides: TGTGCCAGTAGTATAGGGCAGGGAGGAAGAAAACTGTTTTTT. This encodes CASSIGQGGRKLFF.

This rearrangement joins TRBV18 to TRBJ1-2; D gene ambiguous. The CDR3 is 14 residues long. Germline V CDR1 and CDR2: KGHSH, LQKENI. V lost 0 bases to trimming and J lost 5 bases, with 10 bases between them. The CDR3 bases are TGTGCCAGCTCACCACCTACAGACCCGTATGGCTACACCTTC. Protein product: CASSPPTDPYGYTF.

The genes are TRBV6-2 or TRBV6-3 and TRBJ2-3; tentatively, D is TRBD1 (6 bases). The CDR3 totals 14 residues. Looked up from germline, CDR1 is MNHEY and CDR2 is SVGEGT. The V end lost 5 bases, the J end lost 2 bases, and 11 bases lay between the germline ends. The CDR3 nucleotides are TGTGCCAGCAGTCACGACAGGTCCACAGATACGCAGTATTTT. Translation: CASSHDRSTDTQYF.

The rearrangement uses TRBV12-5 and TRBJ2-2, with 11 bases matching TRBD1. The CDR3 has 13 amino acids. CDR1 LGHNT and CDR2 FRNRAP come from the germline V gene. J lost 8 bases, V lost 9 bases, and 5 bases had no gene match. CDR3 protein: CASGQGASGELFF. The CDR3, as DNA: TGTGCTAGCGGACAGGGGGCTTCGGGGGAGCTGTTTTTT. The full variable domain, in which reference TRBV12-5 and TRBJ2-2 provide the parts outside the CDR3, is DARVTQTPRHKVTEMGQEVTMRCQPILGHNTVFWYRQTMMQGLELLAYFRNRAPLDDSGMPKDRFSAEMPDATLATLKIQPSEPRDSAVYFCASGQGASGELFFGEGSRLTVL.

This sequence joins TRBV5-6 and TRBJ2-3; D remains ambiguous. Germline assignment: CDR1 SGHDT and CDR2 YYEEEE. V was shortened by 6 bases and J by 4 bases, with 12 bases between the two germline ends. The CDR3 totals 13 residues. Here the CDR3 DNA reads TGTGCCAGCACCCCCGGCAGCGCAGATACGCAGTATTTT. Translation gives CASTPGSADTQYF.

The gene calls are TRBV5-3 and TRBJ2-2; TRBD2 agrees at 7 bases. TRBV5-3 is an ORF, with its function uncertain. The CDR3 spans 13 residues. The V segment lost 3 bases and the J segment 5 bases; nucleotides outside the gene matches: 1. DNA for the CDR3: TGTGCCAGAAGCTGGACTAGGACCGGGGAGCTGTTTTTT. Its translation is CARSWTRTGELFF.

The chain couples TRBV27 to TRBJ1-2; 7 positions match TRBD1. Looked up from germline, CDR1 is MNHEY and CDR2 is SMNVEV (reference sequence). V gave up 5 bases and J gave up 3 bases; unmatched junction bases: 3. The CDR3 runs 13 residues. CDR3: CASSAGTDYGYTF. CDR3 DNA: TGTGCCAGCAGTGCTGGGACAGACTATGGCTACACCTTC.

The CDR3 region is CATTPAGRNTIYF. As DNA, the CDR3 is TGTGCCACTACCCCCGCGGGCCGAAACACCATATATTTT. The chain joins TRBV19 to TRBJ1-3; D gene uncertain. The CDR3 is 13 amino acids. The germline CDR1 and CDR2 sequences are LNHDA and SQIVND (reference sequence). Trimming shortened V by 10 bases and J by 5 bases, and 15 bases separated the two germline ends.

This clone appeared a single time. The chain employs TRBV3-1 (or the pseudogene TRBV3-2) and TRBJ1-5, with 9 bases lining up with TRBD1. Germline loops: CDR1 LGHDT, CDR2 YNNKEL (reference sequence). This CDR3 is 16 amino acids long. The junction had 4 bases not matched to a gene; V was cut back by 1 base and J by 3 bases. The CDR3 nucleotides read TGTGCCAGCAGCCAAGCCGGGACAGGGAACAATCAGCCCCAGCATTTT. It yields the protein CASSQAGTGNNQPQHF.

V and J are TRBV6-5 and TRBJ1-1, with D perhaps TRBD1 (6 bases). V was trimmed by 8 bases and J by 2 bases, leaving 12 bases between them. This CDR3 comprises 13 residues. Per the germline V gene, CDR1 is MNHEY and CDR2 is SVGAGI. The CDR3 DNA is TGTGCCAGCTGGAGGGGGGGTAACACTGAAGCTTTCTTT. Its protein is CASWRGGNTEAFF.

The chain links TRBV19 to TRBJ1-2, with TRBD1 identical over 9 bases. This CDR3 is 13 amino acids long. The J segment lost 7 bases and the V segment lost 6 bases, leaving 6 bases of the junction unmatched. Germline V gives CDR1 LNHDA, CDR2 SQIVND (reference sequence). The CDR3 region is CASSYGTGLGYTF. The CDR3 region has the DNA TGTGCCAGTAGCTATGGGACAGGGCTTGGCTACACCTTC.

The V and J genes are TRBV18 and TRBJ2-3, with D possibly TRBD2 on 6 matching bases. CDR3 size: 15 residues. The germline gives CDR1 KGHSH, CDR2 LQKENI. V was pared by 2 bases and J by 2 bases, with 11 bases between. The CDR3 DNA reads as TGTGCCAGCTCACCAAGAGCGGGCTTCACAGATACGCAGTATTTT. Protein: CASSPRAGFTDTQYF.

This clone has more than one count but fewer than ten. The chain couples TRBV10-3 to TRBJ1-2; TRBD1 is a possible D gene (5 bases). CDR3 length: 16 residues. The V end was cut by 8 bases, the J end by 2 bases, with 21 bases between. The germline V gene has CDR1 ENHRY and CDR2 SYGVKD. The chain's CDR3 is CAIGEMRDRSNYGYTF. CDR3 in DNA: TGTGCCATCGGGGAGATGCGGGACCGTTCAAACTATGGCTACACCTTC.

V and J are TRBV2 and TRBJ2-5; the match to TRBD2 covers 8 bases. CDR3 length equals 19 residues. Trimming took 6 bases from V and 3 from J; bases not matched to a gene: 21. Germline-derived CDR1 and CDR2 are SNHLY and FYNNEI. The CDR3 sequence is CASSSEAGGAGVTEETQYF. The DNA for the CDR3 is TGTGCCAGCAGCTCTGAGGCGGGAGGAGCGGGGGTTACTGAAGAGACCCAGTACTTC.

The CDR3 sequence: CASSLAETAYGYTF. Written as DNA, the CDR3 is TGTGCCAGCAGCTTAGCGGAGACAGCCTATGGCTACACCTTC. The rearrangement links TRBV7-2 to TRBJ1-2, with a possible D match to TRBD1 (5 bases). The CDR3 runs 14 residues. V lost 0 bases and J 4 bases, leaving 9 bases between the germline ends. Germline loops: CDR1 SGHTA, CDR2 FQGNSA.

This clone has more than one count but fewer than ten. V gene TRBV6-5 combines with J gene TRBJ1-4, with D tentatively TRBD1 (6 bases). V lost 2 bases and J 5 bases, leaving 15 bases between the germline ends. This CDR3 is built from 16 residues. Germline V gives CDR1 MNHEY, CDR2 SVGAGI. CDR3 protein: CASSYRVRGFNEKLFF. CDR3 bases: TGTGCCAGCAGTTACCGAGTAAGGGGGTTCAATGAAAAACTGTTTTTT.

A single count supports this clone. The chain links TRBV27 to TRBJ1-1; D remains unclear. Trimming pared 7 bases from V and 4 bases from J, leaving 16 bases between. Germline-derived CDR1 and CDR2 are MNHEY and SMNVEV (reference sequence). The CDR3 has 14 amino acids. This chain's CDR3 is CASNLREGSTEAFF. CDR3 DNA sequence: TGTGCCAGCAACCTCCGGGAGGGTTCCACTGAAGCTTTCTTT.

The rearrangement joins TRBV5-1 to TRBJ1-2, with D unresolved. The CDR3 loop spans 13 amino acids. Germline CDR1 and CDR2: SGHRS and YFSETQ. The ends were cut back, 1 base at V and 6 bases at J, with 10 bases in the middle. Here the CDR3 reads CASSLQGSNGYTF. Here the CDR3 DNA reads TGCGCCAGCAGCTTGCAAGGGAGCAATGGCTACACCTTC.

This chain's CDR3 is CASSKTGMGTEAFF. CDR3 DNA sequence: TGCGCCAGCAGCAAAACAGGGATGGGGACTGAAGCTTTCTTT. The rearrangement joins TRBV5-1 to TRBJ1-1; perhaps TRBD1 as D (6 bases). Deletions cut 4 bases from V and 5 bases from J, with 15 bases between. Germline V gene sequence: CDR1 SGHRS, CDR2 YFSETQ. The CDR3 contains 14 residues.

The CDR3 nucleotides are TGTGCCAGCAGTTCGACTTCGGGCTACACCTTC. Translated: CASSSTSGYTF. The chain joins TRBV6-2 or TRBV6-3 to TRBJ1-2; D is unresolved. The V end lost 4 bases, the J end lost 8 bases, and 8 bases lay between the germline ends. The germline V gene encodes CDR1 MNHEY and CDR2 SVGEGT. CDR3 length equals 11 residues.

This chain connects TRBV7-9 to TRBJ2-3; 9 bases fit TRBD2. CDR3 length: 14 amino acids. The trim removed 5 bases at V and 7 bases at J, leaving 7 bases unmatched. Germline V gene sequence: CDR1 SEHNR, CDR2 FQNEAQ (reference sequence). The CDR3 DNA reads TGTGCCAGCAGCCCGAGACTAGCGGTTCATACGCAGTATTTT. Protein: CASSPRLAVHTQYF. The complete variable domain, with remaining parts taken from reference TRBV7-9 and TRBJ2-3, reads DTGVSQNPRHKITKRGQNVTFRCDPISEHNRLYWYRQTLGQGPEFLTYFQNEAQLEKSRLLSDRFSAERPKGSFSTLEIQRTEQGDSAMYLCASSPRLAVHTQYFGPGTRLTVL.

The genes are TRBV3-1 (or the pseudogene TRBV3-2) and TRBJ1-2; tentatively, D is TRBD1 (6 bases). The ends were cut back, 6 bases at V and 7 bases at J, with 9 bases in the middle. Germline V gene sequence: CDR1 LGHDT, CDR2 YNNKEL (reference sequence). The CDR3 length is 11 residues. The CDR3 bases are TGTGCCAGCAGGAGGGGGTTTGGCTACACCTTC. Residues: CASRRGFGYTF.

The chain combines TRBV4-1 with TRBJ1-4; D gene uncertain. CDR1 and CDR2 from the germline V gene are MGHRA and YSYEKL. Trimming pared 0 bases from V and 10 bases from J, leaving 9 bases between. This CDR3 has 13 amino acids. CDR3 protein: CASSQDPSGKLFF. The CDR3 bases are TGCGCCAGCAGCCAAGACCCTAGCGGAAAACTGTTTTTT.

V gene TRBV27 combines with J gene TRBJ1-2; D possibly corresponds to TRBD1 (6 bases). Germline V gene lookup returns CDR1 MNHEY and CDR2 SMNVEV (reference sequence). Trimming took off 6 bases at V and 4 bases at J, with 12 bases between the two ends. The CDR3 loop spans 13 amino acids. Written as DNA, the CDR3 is TGTGCCAGCAGCCGTACAGGGACCTATGGCTACACCTTC. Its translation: CASSRTGTYGYTF.

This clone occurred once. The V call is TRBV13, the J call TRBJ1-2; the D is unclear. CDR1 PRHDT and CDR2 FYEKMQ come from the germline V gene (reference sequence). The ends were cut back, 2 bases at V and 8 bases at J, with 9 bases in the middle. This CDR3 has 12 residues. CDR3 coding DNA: TGTGCCAGCAGCTTACGGGGAGAGGGCTACACCTTC. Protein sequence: CASSLRGEGYTF.

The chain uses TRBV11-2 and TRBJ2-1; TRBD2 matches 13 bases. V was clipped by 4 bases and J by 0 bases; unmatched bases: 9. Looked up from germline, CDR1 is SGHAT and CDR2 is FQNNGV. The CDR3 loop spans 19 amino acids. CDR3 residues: CASSWAGTSGANSYNEQFF. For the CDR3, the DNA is TGTGCCAGCAGCTGGGCCGGGACTAGCGGGGCCAACTCCTACAATGAGCAGTTCTTC. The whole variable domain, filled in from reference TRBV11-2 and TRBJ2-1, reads EAGVAQSPRYKIIEKRQSVAFWCNPISGHATLYWYQQILGQGPKLLIQFQNNGVVDDSQLPKDRFSAERLKGVDSTLKIQPAKLEDSAVYLCASSWAGTSGANSYNEQFFGPGTRLTVL.